A selection of T cell receptor beta chains follows, all from one sample in a study of cytomegalovirus exposure and HLA in healthy donors. The method was immunoSEQ multiplex PCR; TCRdb's version includes in-frame clones alone and lacks a portion of them. This sample has 150,000 or so clones, with approximately 79% found just once. The sequenced sample consisted of PBMCs. The receptors shown here come from a woman aged 45-60 years in good health and CMV-seropositive. The CDR3 runs from the conserved cysteine through the conserved F or W. D genes are given only for firm matches. Not all rows give a size; the values are once, few, many and, for expanded clones, a class.

D gene	V gene	clone size	J gene	CDR3 protein	CDR3 DNA
TRBD1	TRBV29-1	-	TRBJ1-1	CSVRDRVWTEAFF	TGCAGCGTTCGGGACAGGGTTTGGACTGAAGCTTTCTTT
-	TRBV25-1	-	TRBJ2-7	CASSETGNSYEQYF	TGTGCCAGCAGTGAGACCGGGAACTCCTACGAGCAGTACTTC
TRBD1	TRBV19	few	TRBJ1-6	CASSPLTGNNSPLHF	TGTGCCAGTAGTCCCTTGACAGGGAATAATTCACCCCTCCACTTT
-	TRBV30	-	TRBJ2-2	CAWSVLRGTGELFF	TGTGCCTGGAGTGTATTGAGGGGGACCGGGGAGCTGTTTTTT
-	TRBV29-1	once	TRBJ2-4	CSVEMSLLAKNIQYF	TGCAGCGTTGAAATGAGTTTACTAGCCAAAAACATTCAGTACTTC
-	TRBV2	-	TRBJ2-7	CASSLGRSYEQYF	TGTGCCAGCAGCCTTGGCAGATCCTACGAGCAGTACTTC
TRBD2	TRBV20-1	-	TRBJ2-1	CSARRGNEQFF	TGCAGTGCTAGGCGGGGGAATGAGCAGTTCTTC
-	TRBV28	-	TRBJ1-5	CASNEWGGLGNQPQHF	TGTGCCAGCAACGAATGGGGGGGTCTGGGCAATCAGCCCCAGCATTTT
-	TRBV10-3	-	TRBJ2-3	CATGSREADTQYF	TGTGCCACTGGGTCCAGGGAGGCAGATACGCAGTATTTT
-	TRBV29-1	-	TRBJ2-7	CSVDSNDGSRGEQYF	TGCAGCGTTGATTCGAATGACGGATCTCGGGGCGAGCAGTACTTC
TRBD2	TRBV14	-	TRBJ2-7	CASSQVRASGGEQYF	TGTGCCAGCAGCCAAGTACGTGCTAGCGGGGGCGAGCAGTACTTC
TRBD1	TRBV7-6	once	TRBJ2-7	CASRKGTGGNGEQYF	TGTGCCAGCAGAAAAGGGACAGGGGGTAACGGAGAGCAGTACTTC
TRBD1	TRBV18	once	TRBJ1-1	CASSPRQGQGNTEAFF	TGTGCCAGCTCACCCCGCCAGGGACAGGGAAACACTGAAGCTTTCTTT
TRBD1	TRBV5-4	-	TRBJ2-7	CASSPGTGAFYEQYF	TGTGCCAGCAGTCCCGGGACAGGGGCCTTCTACGAGCAGTACTTC
-	TRBV4-3	-	TRBJ2-2	CASSQEGQLSGELFF	TGCGCCAGCAGCCAGGAGGGACAGCTTAGCGGGGAGCTGTTTTTT
-	TRBV4-1	-	TRBJ2-7	CVSSLGLTAYEQYF	TGCGTCAGCAGCCTGGGCCTTACGGCCTACGAGCAGTACTTC
-	TRBV18	-	TRBJ1-6	CASSASGQNNSPLHF	TGTGCCAGCTCAGCCTCGGGACAAAATAATTCACCCCTCCACTTT
TRBD1	TRBV29-1	-	TRBJ2-7	CSVKRQGMDYEQYF	TGCAGCGTTAAAAGACAGGGGATGGACTACGAGCAGTACTTC
-	TRBV27	once	TRBJ2-7	CASRKPGAGEGEQYF	TGTGCCAGCAGGAAACCCGGGGCAGGGGAGGGCGAGCAGTACTTC
TRBD2	TRBV7-2	-	TRBJ2-3	CASRPGLAGTDTQYF	TGTGCCAGCAGACCCGGACTAGCGGGAACAGATACGCAGTATTTT
TRBD2	TRBV6-5	-	TRBJ2-7	CASIYKRGGAYEQYF	TGTGCCAGCATCTACAAGCGGGGGGGAGCCTACGAGCAGTACTTC
-	TRBV7-9	few	TRBJ2-7	CASSLGDRLSF	TGTGCCAGCAGCTTAGGAGACAGGCTGTCCTTC
-	TRBV7-8	-	TRBJ1-4	CASSPPEANEKLFF	TGTGCCAGCAGCCCCCCCGAGGCTAATGAAAAACTGTTTTTT
-	TRBV10-3	-	TRBJ2-2	CATKPSLGLANTGELFF	TGTGCCACCAAACCTAGCCTTGGTCTCGCGAACACCGGGGAGCTGTTTTTT
-	TRBV7-6	-	TRBJ2-1	CASSLIGVLKSSYNEQFF	TGTGCCAGCAGCTTGATCGGGGTCCTGAAGAGCTCCTACAATGAGCAGTTCTTC